This passage covers 25 T cell receptor beta chains from one sample sequenced in a study of blood T cells in healthy people across ages (dated by TCRdb to 2015 to 2017). The library was generated by 5' RACE. TCRdb names Illumina HiSeq 2500 as the instrument used. A second PCR of roughly 6 to 11 cycles was run with a J-beta primer mix and a sample-barcoded 5' primer. TCRdb handled the public reads itself, with Q25 trimming in fastp and clone calling in MiXCR, and kept productive beta chains. Rows are combined by CDR3 protein, so each entry shows the most common genes and DNA. This sample comprises just under 550,000 distinct CDR3 sequences, 20% to 30% of them detected only once. 8.7% of the sample goes to the ten largest clones. These same data were also listed under a study on T cells of mothers and their children.

Sequencing used blood. Receptors were obtained from a boy aged 10-17 years in good health.

The chain links TRBV27 to TRBJ1-4; D gene unclear. Germline-derived CDR1 and CDR2 are MNHEY and SMNVEV (reference sequence). This CDR3 is built from 13 residues. V dropped 4 bases and J dropped 5 bases, with 8 bases sitting between them. The CDR3 sequence is CASSSGLNEKLFF. The CDR3 DNA sequence: TGTGCCAGCAGTTCCGGGTTGAATGAAAAACTGTTTTTT.

This clonotype was detected a few times. This chain joins TRBV7-3 and TRBJ1-2; 7 bases fit TRBD1. Germline CDR1 and CDR2: SGHTA and FQGTGA. This CDR3 region has 14 residues. Unmatched junction bases numbered 5, after V lost 5 bases and J lost 2 bases. The CDR3 spells CASSAGTDNYGYTF. CDR3 bases: TGTGCCAGCAGCGCTGGGACAGACAACTATGGCTACACCTTC.

This clonotype turned up a few times. Germline is not matched at one junction end, which may reflect a read error. V usage is TRBV20-1 and J usage is TRBJ1-2; the D gene is possibly TRBD1 (6 bases). The CDR3 consists of 14 residues. Germline V gene sequence: CDR1 DFQATT, CDR2 SNEGSKA (reference sequence). CDR3 sequence reads: CSAIRTAPNYGYTF. CDR3 nucleotide sequence: TGCAGTGCCATTAGGACAGCCCCTAACTATGGTTACACCTTC.

In this sample, this clonotype turned up a few times. This chain links TRBV18 with TRBJ2-7, with D possibly matching TRBD2 (5 bases). Germline assignment: CDR1 KGHSH and CDR2 LQKENI. V lost 11 bases and J 2 bases, leaving 16 bases between the germline ends. The CDR3 covers 13 residues. CDR3 sequence reads: CACAVEEAYEQYF. Here the CDR3 DNA reads TGTGCCTGCGCCGTGGAGGAGGCCTACGAGCAGTACTTC.

The chain recombines TRBV24-1 with TRBJ2-3; either TRBD1 or TRBD2 may supply D (5 bases each). The CDR3 runs to 14 residues. Germline assignment: CDR1 KGHDR and CDR2 SFDVKD. Deletions cut 5 bases from V and 5 bases from J, with 13 bases between. CDR3 in amino acids: CATSGQGEKDTQYF. In nucleotides, the CDR3 is TGTGCCACCAGTGGGCAGGGAGAGAAAGATACGCAGTATTTT.

Only a few counts were recorded for this clonotype. The chain uses TRBV5-1 and TRBJ2-5; 9 bases agree with TRBD2. From germline, CDR1 is SGHRS and CDR2 YFSETQ. The J segment lost 2 bases and the V segment lost 2 bases, leaving 10 bases of the junction unmatched. This CDR3 has 17 amino acids. The CDR3 sequence is CASSFAGLAGLQETQYF. The DNA of the CDR3 is TGCGCCAGCAGCTTCGCGGGGCTAGCGGGGTTACAAGAGACCCAGTACTTC.

The chain combines TRBV12-3 or TRBV12-4 with TRBJ2-5; weak D call: TRBD1 (6 bases). CDR3 length: 15 residues. The V end was cut by 4 bases, the J end by 5 bases, with 17 bases between. The CDR3 region has the DNA TGTGCCAGCAGTTGGGTGGGGGCCCCCCCGGAGACCCAGTACTTC. It codes for CASSWVGAPPETQYF.

The chain employs TRBV6-6 and TRBJ1-2; 9 nucleotides match TRBD1. In germline, CDR1 is MNHNY, CDR2 SVGAGI (reference sequence). The CDR3 is 14 residues long. V was pared by 6 bases and J by 5 bases, with 7 bases of the junction left unmatched. The CDR3 here is CASRPGTGLYGYTF. Here the CDR3 DNA reads TGTGCCAGCAGACCCGGGACAGGGCTTTATGGCTACACCTTC.

In DNA form, the CDR3 reads TGTGCCAGCAGCTTTTCTCCGGTAAATGAGCAGTTCTTC. Translation gives CASSFSPVNEQFF. The chain combines TRBV7-3 with TRBJ2-5; D is ambiguous. The J call may be mistaken, given a closer DNA end match to TRBJ2-1. The V gene's germline CDR1 is SGHTA and CDR2 FQGTGA. The CDR3 is 13 residues long.

This chain connects TRBV5-1 to TRBJ1-3; 7 nucleotides match TRBD1. The CDR3 is 16 residues long. Trimming cost V 4 bases and J 3 bases; bases outside gene matches: 10. The germline V gene has CDR1 SGHRS and CDR2 YFSETQ. The CDR3 DNA reads TGCGCCAGCAGCGCGACAGGGTTTTTGGTTGGAAACACCATATATTTT. Translating gives CASSATGFLVGNTIYF. Together with reference TRBV5-1 and TRBJ1-3, the CDR3 gives the full variable domain: KAGVTQTPRYLIKTRGQQVTLSCSPISGHRSVSWYQQTPGQGLQFLFEYFSETQRNKGNFPGRFSGRQFSNSRSEMNVSTLELGDSALYLCASSATGFLVGNTIYFGEGSWLTVV.

In regard to this clonotype: The conserved closing phenylalanine or tryptophan is absent in this CDR3, likely reflecting a read error. This chain connects TRBV29-1 to TRBJ2-1, with 10 bases matching TRBD1. The CDR3 spans 13 residues. Trimming removed 1 base from V and 7 bases from J; junction bases left unmatched: 1. Germline assignment: CDR1 SQVTM and CDR2 ANQGSEA. CDR3 sequence reads: CSVEGTGGNEQFL. CDR3 in DNA: TGCAGCGTTGAAGGGACAGGGGGAAATGAGCAGTTCCTC.

This clonotype was detected many times. The rearrangement joins TRBV29-1 to TRBJ2-1; weak D call: TRBD2 (7 bases). V was trimmed by 4 bases and J by 0 bases, leaving 16 bases between them. Germline CDR1 reads SQVTM; CDR2 reads ANQGSEA. The CDR3 runs 16 residues. CDR3 sequence reads: CSVGGGAMRSYNEQFF. Written as DNA, the CDR3 is TGCAGCGTTGGGGGGGGGGCGATGCGCTCCTACAATGAGCAGTTCTTC.

The V call is TRBV6-2 or TRBV6-3, the J call TRBJ2-1; D uncertain. This CDR3 has 11 residues. V dropped 2 bases and J dropped 6 bases, with 2 bases sitting between them. Germline V gene data show CDR1 as MNHEY and CDR2 as SVGEGT. CDR3 residues: CASSYTNEQFF. In DNA form, the CDR3 reads TGTGCCAGCAGTTACACCAATGAGCAGTTCTTC.

This clonotype was recorded a few times. At one end, the junction sequence differs from germline, possibly due to a read error. The rearrangement links TRBV27 to TRBJ1-2, with 7 bases that match TRBD1. The CDR3 extends over 13 amino acids. The germline V gene encodes CDR1 MNHEY and CDR2 SMNVEV (reference sequence). CDR3 loop: CATGQVPNYGYTF. The CDR3 DNA reads as TGTGCCACCGGACAGGTCCCTAATTATGGCTACACCTTC.

CDR3 in amino acids: CASSLANEAGELFF. CDR3 nucleotides: TGTGCCAGCAGCTTGGCCAACGAGGCCGGGGAGCTGTTTTTT. The genes are TRBV5-6 and TRBJ2-2; D not resolved. V was trimmed by 0 bases and J by 6 bases, leaving 9 bases between them. The CDR3 consists of 14 residues. Germline loops: CDR1 SGHDT, CDR2 YYEEEE.

As DNA, the CDR3 is TGTGCCACCAGTGATTTGGGCTCCGGGATTGGACCCAAAAACATTCAGTACTTC. This codes for CATSDLGSGIGPKNIQYF. The rearrangement uses TRBV24-1 and TRBJ2-4; maybe TRBD2 (5 bases). The CDR3 length is 18 residues. V shed 0 bases and J shed 2 bases, with 16 bases lying between them. Germline loops: CDR1 KGHDR, CDR2 SFDVKD.

A note on this clonotype: One junction end disagrees with the germline gene, perhaps due to a read error. The J gene is TRBJ1-2, the V gene TRBV7-2, with no clear D. The CDR3 extends over 14 amino acids. Germline V gene data show CDR1 as SGHTA and CDR2 as FQGNSA. CDR3 sequence (DNA): TGTGCCGGCAGCTTAGGTGGAGGATTCTATGGCTACACCTTC. Translation gives CAGSLGGGFYGYTF.

This clonotype was picked up a small number of times. The chain has TRBV4-3 and TRBJ1-2; D is uncertain. The CDR3 has 16 residues. Germline V CDR1 and CDR2: LGHNA, YSLEER. V lost 0 bases to trimming and J lost 4 bases, with 15 bases between them. CDR3 sequence reads: CASSQDYTRVSYGYTF. The CDR3 nucleotides are TGCGCCAGCAGCCAAGATTACACCCGGGTTAGCTATGGCTACACCTTC.

The chain is built from TRBV10-2 and TRBJ2-5, with 7 bases aligning to TRBD1. Germline lookup yields CDR1 WSHSY and CDR2 SAAADI. The CDR3 extends over 12 amino acids. V lost 5 bases and J lost 5; bases outside the gene matches: 2. The CDR3 region has the DNA TGCGCCAGCAGTCAGGGGGTTGAGACCCAGTACTTC. It specifies CASSQGVETQYF.

The chain has TRBV3-1 and TRBJ2-7, with D possibly TRBD2 on 7 matching bases. This CDR3 comprises 16 residues. The germline CDR1 and CDR2 sequences are LGHDT and YNNKEL (reference sequence). The V and J ends lost 5 bases and 8 bases respectively, with 25 bases between them. CDR3 region: CASSSRSGDLQGKQYF. The DNA for the CDR3 is TGTGCCAGCAGCTCCCGGAGCGGGGATTTACAGGGCAAGCAGTACTTC.

J is TRBJ1-2 and V is TRBV24-1; unclear D gene. The V gene's germline CDR1 is KGHDR and CDR2 SFDVKD. The germline V and J ends were trimmed by 2 bases and 8 bases, with 14 bases remaining between them. This CDR3 contains 14 residues. The CDR3: CATSDWMGTSGYTF. The CDR3, as DNA: TGTGCCACCAGTGATTGGATGGGCACAAGCGGCTACACCTTC.

This clonotype was counted a few times. The junction does not match germline at one end; this may be a read error. J is TRBJ1-1 and V is TRBV14; D uncertain. The CDR3 contains 15 residues. CDR1 and CDR2 from the germline V gene are SGHDN and FVKESK. CDR3 nucleotide sequence: TGTGCCAGCAACCAAGGGTGGCCAGGTGCCACTGAAGCTTTCTTT. This gives the protein CASNQGWPGATEAFF.

This clonotype was counted only a few times. The chain is built from TRBV7-6 and TRBJ2-3; the D is unclear. CDR3 length equals 12 residues. V was trimmed by 0 bases and J by 5 bases, leaving 3 bases between them. Germline assignment: CDR1 SGHVS and CDR2 FNYEAQ. The CDR3 bases are TGTGCCAGCAGCTTAGCTTTAGATACGCAGTATTTT. It specifies CASSLALDTQYF.

About this clonotype: One end of the junction does not line up with germline, which may come from a read error. The J gene is TRBJ1-1, the V gene TRBV24-1, with D uncertain. The CDR3 extends over 13 amino acids. Germline V gene data show CDR1 as KGHDR and CDR2 as SFDVKD. The DNA of the CDR3 is TGTGCCGCCAGTGATCCCCCACAATCTGAAGCTTTCTTT. This gives the protein CAASDPPQSEAFF.

The chain combines TRBV7-6 with TRBJ1-1, with TRBD1 matching 9 bases. CDR1 and CDR2 (germline): SGHVS, FNYEAQ. The trim removed 1 base at V and 3 bases at J, leaving 6 bases unmatched. This CDR3 comprises 16 residues. The CDR3 loop reads CASSLGRQGGDTEAFF. As DNA, the CDR3 is TGTGCCAGCAGCTTAGGGAGACAGGGGGGGGACACTGAAGCTTTCTTT. Variable domain in full (rest from reference TRBV7-6 and TRBJ1-1): GAGVSQSPRYKVTKRGQDVALRCDPISGHVSLYWYRQALGQGPEFLTYFNYEAQQDKSGLPNDRFSAERPEGSISTLTIQRTEQRDSAMYRCASSLGRQGGDTEAFFGQGTRLTVV.